Included here is one T cell receptor (beta chain) sequence, with context. The record originates from a study of PD-L1 blockade in urothelial cancer. The CDR3 sequence is 11 residues long. CDR1 is DFQATT, CDR2 SNEGSKA, per germline (reference sequence). Trimming stripped 4 bases from V and 7 bases from J, with 10 bases between. Profiling relied on immunoSEQ multiplex PCR, and the TCRdb table lists in-frame clones only, not all of them. The sample gives roughly 90,000 clones, roughly 90% of which show up once; approximately 9% is in the top ten. Urothelial carcinoma in patients was locally advanced or metastatic. Sample contribution per patient ranged from 1 to 8, covering pretreatment and on-treatment.

The receptor was derived from a man between 60 and 75 years old with urothelial cancer. The sample consisted of PBMCs, taken around atezolizumab (anti-PD-L1) treatment. This sequence joins TRBV20-1 and TRBJ1-1, with D maybe TRBD1 (5 bases). CDR3 nucleotides: TGCAGTGCTACCAGGGACTATGAAGCTTTCTTT. Its translation is CSATRDYEAFF.